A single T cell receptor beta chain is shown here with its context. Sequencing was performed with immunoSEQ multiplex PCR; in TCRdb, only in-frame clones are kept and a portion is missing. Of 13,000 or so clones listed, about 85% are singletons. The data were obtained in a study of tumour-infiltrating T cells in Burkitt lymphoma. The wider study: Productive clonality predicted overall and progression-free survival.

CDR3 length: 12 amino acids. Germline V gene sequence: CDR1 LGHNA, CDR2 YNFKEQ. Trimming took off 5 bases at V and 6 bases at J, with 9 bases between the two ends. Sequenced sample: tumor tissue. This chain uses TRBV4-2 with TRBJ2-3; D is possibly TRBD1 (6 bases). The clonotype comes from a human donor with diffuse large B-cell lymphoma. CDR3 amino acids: CASSGQGDTQYF. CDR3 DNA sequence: TGTGCCAGCAGCGGGCAGGGGGATACGCAGTATTTT.